The clone carrying this T cell receptor (beta chain) was picked up many times. Separate cDNA molecules each had unique molecular identifiers attached to them. TCRdb analysed the 5' RACE reads with MiXCR anew, one entry per CDR3 protein. This repertoire shows about 37,000 distinct CDR3 sequences, roughly 8% found once; its top ten account for 9.5% to 15%. This specimen comes from a study of early T cells in non-severe SARS-CoV-2 infection. The CDR3 is made up of 14 amino acids. Germline V CDR1 and CDR2: SGDLS, YYNGEE. V was clipped by 0 bases and J by 7 bases, with 11 bases between them. Sequenced here: whole blood, sampled at baseline. The chain has TRBV9 and TRBJ1-5, with D tentatively TRBD1 (5 bases). This sequence was found in an adult who was a healthcare worker with PCR-confirmed SARS-CoV-2 infection or an uninfected control (not recorded which). This chain's CDR3 is CASSVDGAGQPQHF. In DNA form, the CDR3 reads TGTGCCAGCAGCGTAGACGGGGCAGGACAGCCCCAGCATTTT.